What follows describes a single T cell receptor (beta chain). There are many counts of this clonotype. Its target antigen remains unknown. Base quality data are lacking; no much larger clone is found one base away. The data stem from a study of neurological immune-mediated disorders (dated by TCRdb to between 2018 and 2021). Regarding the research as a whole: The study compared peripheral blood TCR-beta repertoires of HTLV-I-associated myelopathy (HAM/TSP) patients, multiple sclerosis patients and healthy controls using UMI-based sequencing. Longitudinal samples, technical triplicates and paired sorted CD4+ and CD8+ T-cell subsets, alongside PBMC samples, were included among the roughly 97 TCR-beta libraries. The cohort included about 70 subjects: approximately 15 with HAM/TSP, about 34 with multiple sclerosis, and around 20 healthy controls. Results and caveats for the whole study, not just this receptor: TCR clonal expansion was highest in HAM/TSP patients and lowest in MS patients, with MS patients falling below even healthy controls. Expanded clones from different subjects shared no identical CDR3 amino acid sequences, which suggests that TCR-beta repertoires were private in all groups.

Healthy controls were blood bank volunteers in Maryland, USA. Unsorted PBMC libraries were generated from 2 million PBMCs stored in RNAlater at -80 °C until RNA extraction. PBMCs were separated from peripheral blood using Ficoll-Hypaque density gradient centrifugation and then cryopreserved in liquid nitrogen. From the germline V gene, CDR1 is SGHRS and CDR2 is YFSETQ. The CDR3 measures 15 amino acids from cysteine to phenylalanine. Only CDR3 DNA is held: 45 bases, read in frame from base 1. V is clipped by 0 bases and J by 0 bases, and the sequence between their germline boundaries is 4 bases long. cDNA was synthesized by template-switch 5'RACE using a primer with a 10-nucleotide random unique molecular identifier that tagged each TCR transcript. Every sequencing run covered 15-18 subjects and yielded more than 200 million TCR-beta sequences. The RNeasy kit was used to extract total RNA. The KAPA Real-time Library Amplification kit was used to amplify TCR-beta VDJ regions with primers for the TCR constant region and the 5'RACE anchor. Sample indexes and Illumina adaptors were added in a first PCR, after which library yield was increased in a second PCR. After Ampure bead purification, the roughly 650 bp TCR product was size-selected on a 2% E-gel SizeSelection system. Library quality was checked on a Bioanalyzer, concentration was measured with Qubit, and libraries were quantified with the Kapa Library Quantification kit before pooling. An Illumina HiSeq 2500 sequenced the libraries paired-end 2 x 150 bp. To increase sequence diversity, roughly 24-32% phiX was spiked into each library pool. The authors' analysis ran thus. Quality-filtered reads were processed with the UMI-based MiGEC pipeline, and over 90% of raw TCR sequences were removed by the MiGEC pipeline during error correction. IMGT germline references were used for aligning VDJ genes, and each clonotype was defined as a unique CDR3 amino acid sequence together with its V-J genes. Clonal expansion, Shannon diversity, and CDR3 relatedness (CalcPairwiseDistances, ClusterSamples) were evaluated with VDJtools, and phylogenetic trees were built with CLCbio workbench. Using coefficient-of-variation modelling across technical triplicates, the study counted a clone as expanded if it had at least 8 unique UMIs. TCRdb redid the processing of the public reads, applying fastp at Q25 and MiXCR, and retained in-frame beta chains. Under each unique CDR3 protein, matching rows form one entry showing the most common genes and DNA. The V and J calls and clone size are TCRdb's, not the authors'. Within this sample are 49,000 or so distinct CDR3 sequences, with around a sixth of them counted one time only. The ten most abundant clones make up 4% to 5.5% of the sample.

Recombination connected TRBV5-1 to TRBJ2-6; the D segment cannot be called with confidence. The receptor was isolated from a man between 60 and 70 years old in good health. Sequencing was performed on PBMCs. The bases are TGCGCCAGCAGCTTGGAATTCTCTGGGGCCAACGTCCTGACTTTC. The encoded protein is CASSLEFSGANVLTF.